The clone carrying this T cell receptor beta chain has at least ten counts. Its matching antigen is unknown. These data are taken from a study of regulatory T cells in long-lasting Graves disease. Sample time point: newly diagnosed GD, antithyroid drugs for less than 3 months. RNA from PBMCs was the source of the TCR library. A nine-milliliter sample of peripheral blood was drawn into EDTA tubes. General study points: Rather than thyroid tissue, only peripheral blood underwent study. Newly diagnosed patients shared approximately 1,000 public clonotypes; persistent patients shared a few thousand.

Both iRepertoire HTBI primers and Arm-PCR of CDR3 regions were used to build the TCR beta libraries. From the multiplex PCR reads, TCRdb called clonotypes with MiXCR, one entry per CDR3 protein. The sample lists about 500,000 distinct CDR3 sequences, more than 10% occurring once. This CDR3 contains 15 residues. The V gene end was trimmed by 8 bases and the J gene end by 2 bases; junction bases not matched to a gene: 11. Germline assignment: CDR1 MNHEY and CDR2 SMNVEV (reference sequence). These data were likewise used in another study, on T cells in Graves' hyperthyroidism and ophthalmopathy.

V is TRBV27 and J is TRBJ2-7; TRBD1 matches 8 bases. This sequence originates from a woman aged 25 to 39 with Graves disease. Sequenced here: peripheral blood mononuclear cells (PBMCs), sampled at new diagnosis, from a patient treated with antithyroid drugs. CDR3 nucleotide sequence: TGTGCCAGCGGGACCCGAGGGACAGGACCCTACGAGCAGTACTTC. Its translation: CASGTRGTGPYEQYF.